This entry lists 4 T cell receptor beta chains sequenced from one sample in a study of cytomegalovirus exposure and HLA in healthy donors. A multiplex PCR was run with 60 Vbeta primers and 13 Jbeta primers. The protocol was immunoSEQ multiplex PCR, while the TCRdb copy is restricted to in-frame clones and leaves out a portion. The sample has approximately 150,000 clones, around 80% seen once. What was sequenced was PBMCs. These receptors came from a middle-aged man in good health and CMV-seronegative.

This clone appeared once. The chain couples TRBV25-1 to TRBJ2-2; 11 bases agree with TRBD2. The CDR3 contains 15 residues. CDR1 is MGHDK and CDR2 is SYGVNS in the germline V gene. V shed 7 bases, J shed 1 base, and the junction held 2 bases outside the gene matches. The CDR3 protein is CASKGLAENTGELFF. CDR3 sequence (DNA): TGTGCCAGCAAGGGACTAGCGGAGAACACCGGGGAGCTGTTTTTT.

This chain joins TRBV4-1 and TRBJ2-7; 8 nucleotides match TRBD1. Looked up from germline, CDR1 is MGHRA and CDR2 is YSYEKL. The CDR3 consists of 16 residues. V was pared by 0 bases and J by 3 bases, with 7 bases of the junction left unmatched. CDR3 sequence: CASSQDGATGDYEQYF. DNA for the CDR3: TGCGCCAGCAGCCAAGATGGAGCGACAGGGGACTACGAGCAGTACTTC.

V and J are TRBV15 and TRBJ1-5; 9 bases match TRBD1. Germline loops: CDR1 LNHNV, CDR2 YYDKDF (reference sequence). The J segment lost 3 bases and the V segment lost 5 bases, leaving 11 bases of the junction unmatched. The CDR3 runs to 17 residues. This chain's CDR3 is CATSLGERDRDNQPQHF. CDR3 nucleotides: TGTGCCACCAGCCTTGGGGAACGGGACAGGGACAATCAGCCCCAGCATTTT.

The CDR3 sequence is CASSAAVPRGKDTQYF. In nucleotides, the CDR3 is TGTGCCAGCAGCGCAGCAGTTCCCCGGGGAAAAGATACGCAGTATTTT. The genes are TRBV7-9 and TRBJ2-3; the D gene is possibly TRBD2 (5 bases). Trimming removed 5 bases from V and 5 bases from J, with 20 bases in between. The CDR3 consists of 16 residues. Germline values: CDR1 SEHNR, CDR2 FQNEAQ (reference sequence).